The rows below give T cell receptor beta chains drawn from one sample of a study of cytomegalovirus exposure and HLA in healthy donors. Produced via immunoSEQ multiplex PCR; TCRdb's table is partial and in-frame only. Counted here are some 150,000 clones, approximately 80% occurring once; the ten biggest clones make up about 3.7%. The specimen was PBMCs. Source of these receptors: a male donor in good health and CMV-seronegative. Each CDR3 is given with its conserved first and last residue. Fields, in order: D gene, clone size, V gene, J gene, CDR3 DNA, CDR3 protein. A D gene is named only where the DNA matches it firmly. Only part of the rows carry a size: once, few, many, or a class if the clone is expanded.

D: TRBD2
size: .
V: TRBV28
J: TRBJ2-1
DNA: TGTGCCAGCAGTTTATTTGGGACTAGCGGAACCAATGAGCAGTTCTTC
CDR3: CASSLFGTSGTNEQFF

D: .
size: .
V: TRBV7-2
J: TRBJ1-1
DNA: TGTGCCAGCAGCCCGAGGGAGCCGAACACTGAAGCTTTCTTT
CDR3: CASSPREPNTEAFF

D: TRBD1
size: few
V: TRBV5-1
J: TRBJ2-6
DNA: TGCGCCAGCAGCCTTGGTGGGACAGGACGAGTTGGGGCCAACGTCCTGACTTTC
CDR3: CASSLGGTGRVGANVLTF

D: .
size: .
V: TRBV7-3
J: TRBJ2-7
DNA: TGTGCCAGCAGCTCGTTGGACACACCCTACGAGCAGTACTTC
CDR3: CASSSLDTPYEQYF

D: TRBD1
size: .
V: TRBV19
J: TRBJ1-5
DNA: TGTGCCAGTAGTATCGGGCCGGACAGGACCTTCCAGCCCCAGCATTTT
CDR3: CASSIGPDRTFQPQHF

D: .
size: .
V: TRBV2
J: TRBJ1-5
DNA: TGTGCCAGCAGTGACCAGTTAGGACTCAATCAGCCCCAGCATTTT
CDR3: CASSDQLGLNQPQHF

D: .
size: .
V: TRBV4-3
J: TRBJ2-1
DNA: TGCGCCAGCAGCCAAGGGACAATTTCCTACAATGAGCAGTTCTTC
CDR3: CASSQGTISYNEQFF

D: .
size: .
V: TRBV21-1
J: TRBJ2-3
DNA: TGTGCCAGCAGCCATCTGGGGAGTAGCACAGATACGCAGTATTTT
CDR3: CASSHLGSSTDTQYF

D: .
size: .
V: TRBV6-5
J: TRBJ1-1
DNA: TGTGCCAGCAGTTGGACAGCCATGAACACTGAAGCTTTCTTT
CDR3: CASSWTAMNTEAFF

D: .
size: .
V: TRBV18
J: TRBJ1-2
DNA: TGTGCCAGCTCACTCAACCGGGACAAGTATTCTAACTACGGCTACACCTTC
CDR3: CASSLNRDKYSNYGYTF

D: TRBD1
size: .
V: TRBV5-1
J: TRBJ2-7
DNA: TGCGCCAGCAGCTGGGGACAGTCCCTCCTCGAGCAGTACTTC
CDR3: CASSWGQSLLEQYF

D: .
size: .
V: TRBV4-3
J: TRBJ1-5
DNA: TGCGCCAGCAGCCTTCATCAGAATAGCAATCAGCCCCAGCATTTT
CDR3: CASSLHQNSNQPQHF

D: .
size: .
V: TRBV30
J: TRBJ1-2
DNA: TGTGCCTGGAGAGGCGACAGGCCTGTCTATGGCTACACCTTC
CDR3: CAWRGDRPVYGYTF

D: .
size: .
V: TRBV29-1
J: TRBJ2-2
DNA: TGCAGCGTTGAAGATCAGTGGGCTGCGATAACCGGGGAGCTGTTTTTT
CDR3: CSVEDQWAAITGELFF

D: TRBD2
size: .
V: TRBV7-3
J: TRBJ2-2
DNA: TGTGCCAGCAGCTTATCTTTCAGGACTAGCGGATACTATCTCACCGGGGAGCTGTTTTTT
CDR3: CASSLSFRTSGYYLTGELFF

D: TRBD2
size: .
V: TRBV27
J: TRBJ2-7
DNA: TGTGCCAGCAGTTTGTCTAGCGGGAATACTTACGAGCAGTACTTC
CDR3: CASSLSSGNTYEQYF

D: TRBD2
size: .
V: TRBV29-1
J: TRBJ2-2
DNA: TGCAGCGTTCGGGGCGGGAGTATAACCGGGGAGCTGTTTTTT
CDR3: CSVRGGSITGELFF

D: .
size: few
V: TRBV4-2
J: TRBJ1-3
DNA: TGTGCCAGCAGCCAGAATTCCGGGAGCCTTGGAAACACCATATATTTT
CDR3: CASSQNSGSLGNTIYF

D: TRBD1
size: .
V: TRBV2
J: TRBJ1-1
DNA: TGTGCCAGCAGTGTTCGTACAGGGGTCACTGAAGCTTTCTTT
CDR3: CASSVRTGVTEAFF

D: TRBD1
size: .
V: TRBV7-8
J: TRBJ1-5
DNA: TGTGCCAGCAGCAACAGACAGGGTTTCAATCAGCCCCAGCATTTT
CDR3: CASSNRQGFNQPQHF

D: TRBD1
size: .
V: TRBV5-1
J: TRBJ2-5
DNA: TGCGCCAGCAGCCCTGGTGACAGGGCGGTAGAGACCCAGTACTTC
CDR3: CASSPGDRAVETQYF

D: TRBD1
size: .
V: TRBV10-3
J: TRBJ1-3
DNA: TGTGCCATCAGGGGACAGGGGGGCTCTGGAAACACCATATATTTT
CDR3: CAIRGQGGSGNTIYF

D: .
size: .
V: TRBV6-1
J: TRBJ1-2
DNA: TGTGCCAGCAGTGTAACAGGGCTGGGTGGCTACACCTTC
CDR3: CASSVTGLGGYTF

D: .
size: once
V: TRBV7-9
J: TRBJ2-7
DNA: TGTGCCAGCAGCCCGAGGAGGGCCAAAGGGTACGAGCAGTACTTC
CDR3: CASSPRRAKGYEQYF

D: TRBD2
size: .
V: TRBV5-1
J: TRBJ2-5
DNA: TGCGCCAGCAGCTCTAGCGGAACCCAAGAGACCCAGTACTTC
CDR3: CASSSSGTQETQYF

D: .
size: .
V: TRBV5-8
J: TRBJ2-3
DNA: TGTGCCAGCAGCTTCTTCTTCGGAGGGAGCACAGATACGCAGTATTTT
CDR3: CASSFFFGGSTDTQYF

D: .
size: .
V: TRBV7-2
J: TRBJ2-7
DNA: TGTGCCAGCAGCGTGGCTGGACAGACCTCCTACGAGCAGTACTTC
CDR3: CASSVAGQTSYEQYF

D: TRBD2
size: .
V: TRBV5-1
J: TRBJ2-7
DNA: TGCGCCAGCAGCGCGGGACTAGCGGGTCATACGGGGCCGTACGAGCAGTACTTC
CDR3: CASSAGLAGHTGPYEQYF

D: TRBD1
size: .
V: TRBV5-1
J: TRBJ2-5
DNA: TGCGCCAGCAGCTGGGCAAGGGGGCTGGAGACCCAGTACTTC
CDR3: CASSWARGLETQYF

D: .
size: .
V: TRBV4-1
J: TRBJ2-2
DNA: TGCGCCAGCAGCCAAGGGCCGGCCAGGGGGAACACCGGGGAGCTGTTTTTT
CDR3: CASSQGPARGNTGELFF

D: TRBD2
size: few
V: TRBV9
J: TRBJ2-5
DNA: TGTGCCAGCAGCGTAGGGGGACTAGCGGGAGAAGAGACCCAGTACTTC
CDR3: CASSVGGLAGEETQYF

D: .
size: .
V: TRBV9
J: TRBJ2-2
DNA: TGTGCCAGCAGCGTAGTTCAGGGTCTAACGAACACCGGGGAGCTGTTTTTT
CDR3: CASSVVQGLTNTGELFF

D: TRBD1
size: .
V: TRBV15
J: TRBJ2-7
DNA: TGTGCCACCAGCAGAGTGGGGGCGACAGGGAGCTACGAGCAGTACTTC
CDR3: CATSRVGATGSYEQYF

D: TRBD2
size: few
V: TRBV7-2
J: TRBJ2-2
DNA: TGTGCCAGCAGCGAATCAAGCGGGAGGGCCTCGAACACCGGGGAGCTGTTTTTT
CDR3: CASSESSGRASNTGELFF

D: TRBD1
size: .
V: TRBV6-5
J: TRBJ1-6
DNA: TGTGCCACCCAGACAGGGCTTAATTCACCCCTCCACTTT
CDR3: CATQTGLNSPLHF

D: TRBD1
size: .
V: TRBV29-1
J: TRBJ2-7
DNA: TGCAGCGTTGAAGATTACAAGGGGGCCCTCTACGAGCAGTACTTC
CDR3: CSVEDYKGALYEQYF

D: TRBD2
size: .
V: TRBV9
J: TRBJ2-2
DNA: TGTGCCAGCTCGGGGACGCTAGCGGGAGCCGGGGAGCTGTTTTTT
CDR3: CASSGTLAGAGELFF